The entry below describes one TCR beta chain. Its specificity is not known. The sample is drawn from a study of cytomegalovirus exposure and HLA in healthy donors. Findings and limits, study-wide: Differences between HLA loci emerged in a later analysis of TCR association rates, with DRB1 most and HLA-C fewest. Most TCRs appeared rarely, but some public TCRs recurred in many donors. Both high specificity and high sensitivity reportedly marked the classifier's diagnosis of cytomegalovirus status.

PCR was performed using 60 Vbeta and 13 Jbeta primers. TCRdb keeps only in-frame clones here, not all; method: immunoSEQ multiplex PCR. The data show about 190,000 clones, less than 90% seen once. V lost 2 bases, J lost 13 bases, and 10 bases stayed unmatched. The CDR3 has 13 amino acids. Germline V CDR1 and CDR2: MNHNS, SASEGT. The chain couples TRBV6-1 to TRBJ2-7, with 8 bases identical to TRBD2. Sequencing used PBMCs. The TCR sequence derives from a boy younger than 18 in good health and CMV-seronegative. The CDR3 DNA reads TGTGCCAGCAGTGAAACATTTATGACTAGCGAATACTTC. Its translation is CASSETFMTSEYF.